This T cell receptor beta chain was profiled in a study of T-cell memory formation after mild COVID-19. Study at large: In these data, TCR clusters were largely donor specific.

The germline CDR1 and CDR2 sequences are ENHRY and SYGVKD. The CDR3 sequence is 15 residues long. V gave up 6 bases and J gave up 4 bases; unmatched junction bases: 12. Comments on this clonotype: Its antigen is not identified.

General study findings and limits: Within pre-infection memory, some responding clones were found, suggesting cross-reactive memory joined. A second wave of clones peaked on day 37, and their SARS-CoV-2 specificity went unconfirmed.

One entry per CDR3 protein, called by TCRdb with MiXCR from the 5' RACE reads. The sample consists of hundreds of thousands of distinct CDR3 sequences, roughly 21% of them appearing once. The source material was PBMCs or a T cell subset sorted from them (not recorded which). This sequence originates from an adult woman who had mild COVID-19 (a few samples of this study predate the infection). Cell type and time point are not known. V usage is TRBV10-3 and J usage is TRBJ2-7; 7 positions match TRBD1. The CDR3 DNA is TGTGCCATCAGCGACTCGGGACAGCGCCCTTACGAGCAGTACTTC. This gives the protein CAISDSGQRPYEQYF.